A selection of T cell receptor beta chains follows, all from one sample in a study of cytomegalovirus exposure and HLA in healthy donors. Assay: immunoSEQ multiplex PCR; the TCRdb copy retains only in-frame clones and omits some. The sample has just over 150,000 clones, 70% to 90% seen once. The sample was PBMCs. The source is a young woman in good health and CMV-seronegative. CDR3s include the opening cysteine and the closing phenylalanine or tryptophan. The order of the fields is J gene, D gene, V gene, clone size, CDR3 DNA, CDR3 protein. The D gene is left open where the match is weak. A clone size is listed for some rows: how often the clone was seen (once, few, many), or a class if it is expanded.

j_call: TRBJ2-1
d_call: .
v_call: TRBV6-6
clone_size: few
cdr3_nt: TGTGCCGCAGAGGAGGGTAGGAACTACAATGAGCAGTTCTTC
cdr3_aa: CAAEEGRNYNEQFF

j_call: TRBJ2-7
d_call: TRBD2
v_call: TRBV7-9
clone_size: .
cdr3_nt: TGTGCCAGCAGCTTAGTGGCGGCTAGCGGGAGTTACGAGCAGTACTTC
cdr3_aa: CASSLVAASGSYEQYF

j_call: TRBJ2-4
d_call: .
v_call: TRBV28
clone_size: .
cdr3_nt: TGTGCCAGCCAACTGGCGGGGGCGGACATTCAGTACTTC
cdr3_aa: CASQLAGADIQYF

j_call: TRBJ2-7
d_call: .
v_call: TRBV6-5
clone_size: .
cdr3_nt: TGTGCCAGCAGTTACTCGAACGGTCGCGAGCAGTACTTC
cdr3_aa: CASSYSNGREQYF

j_call: TRBJ1-5
d_call: .
v_call: TRBV6-5
clone_size: .
cdr3_nt: TGTGCCAGCAGACAACAGGGCATGGATCAGCCCCAGCATTTT
cdr3_aa: CASRQQGMDQPQHF

j_call: TRBJ1-1
d_call: .
v_call: TRBV28
clone_size: once
cdr3_nt: TGTGCCAGCAGTTCGCAAACTTACAGGGAGGGGAACACTGAAGCTTTCTTT
cdr3_aa: CASSSQTYREGNTEAFF

j_call: TRBJ2-3
d_call: TRBD2
v_call: TRBV9
clone_size: .
cdr3_nt: TGTGCCAGCAGCGTGGGACTAGCCTCCACAGATACGCAGTATTTT
cdr3_aa: CASSVGLASTDTQYF

j_call: TRBJ1-1
d_call: TRBD1
v_call: TRBV7-2
clone_size: few
cdr3_nt: TGTGCCAGCAGCTTAGGGGACAGGGATCGACCTGAAGCTTTCTTT
cdr3_aa: CASSLGDRDRPEAFF

j_call: TRBJ1-5
d_call: .
v_call: TRBV7-9
clone_size: .
cdr3_nt: TGTGCCAGCAGCTTAGAGGGGGATCAGCCCCAGCATTTT
cdr3_aa: CASSLEGDQPQHF

j_call: TRBJ1-3
d_call: TRBD1
v_call: TRBV10-3
clone_size: .
cdr3_nt: TGTGCCACCCTTACAGGGGGGTCTGGAAACACCATATATTTT
cdr3_aa: CATLTGGSGNTIYF

j_call: TRBJ1-5
d_call: TRBD1
v_call: TRBV6-6
clone_size: .
cdr3_nt: TGTGCCAGCAGTTATATGGGACAGGGGCTAAATCAGCCCCAGCATTTT
cdr3_aa: CASSYMGQGLNQPQHF

j_call: TRBJ1-2
d_call: TRBD1
v_call: TRBV15
clone_size: .
cdr3_nt: TGTGCCACCAGCACCAGGACAGGCCATGGCTACACCTTC
cdr3_aa: CATSTRTGHGYTF

j_call: TRBJ1-2
d_call: .
v_call: TRBV6-5
clone_size: .
cdr3_nt: TGTGCCAGCCGGCGGGTAGGAACCAACTATGGCTACACCTTC
cdr3_aa: CASRRVGTNYGYTF

j_call: TRBJ2-5
d_call: .
v_call: TRBV28
clone_size: .
cdr3_nt: TGTGCCAGCAGTCCCCCGAGGTGGGAGACCCAGTACTTC
cdr3_aa: CASSPPRWETQYF

j_call: TRBJ1-2
d_call: .
v_call: TRBV5-1
clone_size: .
cdr3_nt: TGCGCCAGCAGCTGGACAGCTAACTATGGCTACACCTTC
cdr3_aa: CASSWTANYGYTF

j_call: TRBJ2-1
d_call: TRBD2
v_call: TRBV11-2
clone_size: .
cdr3_nt: TGTGCCAGCAGTCCTAGCGGGAGCGGAGTTGGGCAGTTCTTC
cdr3_aa: CASSPSGSGVGQFF

j_call: TRBJ2-2
d_call: .
v_call: TRBV6-6
clone_size: few
cdr3_nt: TGTGCCAGCAGCTTACAGGGCAGGGAGCTGTTTTTT
cdr3_aa: CASSLQGRELFF

j_call: TRBJ2-7
d_call: .
v_call: TRBV7-8
clone_size: .
cdr3_nt: TGTGCCAGCAGCTCCCGGAGGACCATGAGCTCCTACGAGCAGTACTTC
cdr3_aa: CASSSRRTMSSYEQYF

j_call: TRBJ1-1
d_call: .
v_call: TRBV19
clone_size: .
cdr3_nt: TGTGCCAGTAGAATGGGGGGTTACCTGAACGCTTTCTTT
cdr3_aa: CASRMGGYLNAFF

j_call: TRBJ1-2
d_call: .
v_call: TRBV28
clone_size: .
cdr3_nt: TGTGCCAGCAGTTCCCCGGGGGGTCGGAACTATGGCTACACCTTC
cdr3_aa: CASSSPGGRNYGYTF

j_call: TRBJ1-5
d_call: .
v_call: TRBV27
clone_size: .
cdr3_nt: TGTGCCAGCAGTCCCATCGGGGGGAGAGGCAATCAGCCCCAGCATTTT
cdr3_aa: CASSPIGGRGNQPQHF

j_call: TRBJ1-3
d_call: .
v_call: TRBV7-2
clone_size: .
cdr3_nt: TGTGCCAGCAGCACAGACAGTACGTCTGGAAACACCATATATTTT
cdr3_aa: CASSTDSTSGNTIYF

j_call: TRBJ1-2
d_call: .
v_call: TRBV6-6
clone_size: .
cdr3_nt: TGTGCCAGCAATGAGGGGGACTATGGCTACACCTTC
cdr3_aa: CASNEGDYGYTF

j_call: TRBJ2-7
d_call: .
v_call: TRBV30
clone_size: once
cdr3_nt: TGTGCCTGGAGTGTGGGCCAAAGGTACGAGCAGTACTTC
cdr3_aa: CAWSVGQRYEQYF

j_call: TRBJ2-1
d_call: TRBD1
v_call: TRBV5-1
clone_size: once
cdr3_nt: TGCGCCAGCAGCCCCGGACAGGGCGGGTGGTATGAGCAGTTCTTC
cdr3_aa: CASSPGQGGWYEQFF

j_call: TRBJ1-2
d_call: .
v_call: TRBV10-3
clone_size: .
cdr3_nt: TGTGCCATCAGTGAACCACAGGGAACGTCCTATGGCTACACCTTC
cdr3_aa: CAISEPQGTSYGYTF

j_call: TRBJ1-6
d_call: .
v_call: TRBV9
clone_size: .
cdr3_nt: TGTGCCAGCAGCCCCCGGGAAGTATACTATAATTCACCCCTCCACTTT
cdr3_aa: CASSPREVYYNSPLHF

j_call: TRBJ2-5
d_call: TRBD1
v_call: TRBV27
clone_size: .
cdr3_nt: TGTGCCAGCAGTTTCGGGACAGGGCTCCAAGAGACCCAGTACTTC
cdr3_aa: CASSFGTGLQETQYF

j_call: TRBJ1-1
d_call: .
v_call: TRBV15
clone_size: few
cdr3_nt: TGTGCCACCAGCAGAGATTATACAGACCTTGAAGCTTTCTTT
cdr3_aa: CATSRDYTDLEAFF

j_call: TRBJ2-1
d_call: .
v_call: TRBV19
clone_size: .
cdr3_nt: TGTGCCAGTAGTTCGGGGGGGACAGGGCGTGAGCAGTTCTTC
cdr3_aa: CASSSGGTGREQFF

j_call: TRBJ1-4
d_call: .
v_call: TRBV7-9
clone_size: .
cdr3_nt: TGTGCCAGCAGCTTAAGAGATCGAGAAAAACTGTTTTTT
cdr3_aa: CASSLRDREKLFF

j_call: TRBJ2-1
d_call: .
v_call: TRBV4-3
clone_size: .
cdr3_nt: TGCGCCAGCAGCCAAGCGTTACGCGGACACAGCTCCTACAATGAGCAGTTCTTC
cdr3_aa: CASSQALRGHSSYNEQFF

j_call: TRBJ2-5
d_call: TRBD1
v_call: TRBV6-5
clone_size: .
cdr3_nt: TGTGCCAGCAGTTACACACCGACAGGGTCGGGCGAGACCCAGTACTTC
cdr3_aa: CASSYTPTGSGETQYF

j_call: TRBJ1-3
d_call: .
v_call: TRBV29-1
clone_size: .
cdr3_nt: TGCAGCGTCGAGAATCAGGGTGTATCTGGAAACACCATATATTTT
cdr3_aa: CSVENQGVSGNTIYF

j_call: TRBJ2-1
d_call: TRBD2
v_call: TRBV30
clone_size: once
cdr3_nt: TGTGCCTGGAGTCCCGGACTAGCGGGGGGGCGCGAGCAGTTCTTC
cdr3_aa: CAWSPGLAGGREQFF

j_call: TRBJ2-3
d_call: TRBD2
v_call: TRBV13
clone_size: once
cdr3_nt: TGTGCCAGCAGCCCTAGCGGGGGGCCCCGGGGGAAGCAGTATTTT
cdr3_aa: CASSPSGGPRGKQYF

j_call: TRBJ1-6
d_call: .
v_call: TRBV18
clone_size: .
cdr3_nt: TGTGCCAGCTCACCACAGCCGGCAGGAAATTCACCCCTCCACTTT
cdr3_aa: CASSPQPAGNSPLHF

j_call: TRBJ1-3
d_call: .
v_call: TRBV9
clone_size: few
cdr3_nt: TGTGCCAGCAGCGCAGTAACACCGGGAGCCATATATTTT
cdr3_aa: CASSAVTPGAIYF